The present T cell receptor beta chain was sequenced within a study of T cell responses to AZD1222 COVID-19 vaccine (dated by TCRdb to the early 2020s). The study in broad terms: A total of approximately 230 trial participants underwent TCR sequencing, of whom about 210 received two doses of AZD1222 and some 25 received two doses of the MenACWY control vaccine. Enrollment into the trials was organized by age into subgroups of 18-55, 56-69 and 70-plus years, and those subgroups contained roughly 150, 30 and 60 TCR-sequenced participants, respectively. The paper as a whole reports these results and caveats: Conclusions about previously exposed vaccinees are limited, since just five to seven AZD1222 recipients were seropositive for SARS-CoV-2 at baseline. After two AZD1222 doses, spike-specific TCR breadth and depth were significantly higher than at day 0 and than in MenACWY recipients. Because no day 14 peak-response samples were available, the repertoires could be characterized only after the peak T cell response. Nearly half of unique spike-specific TCRs reportedly recognized epitopes outside regions mutated in the B.1.351 and B.1.1.7 variants. The vaccine-associated CD4 TCRs covered the entire spike protein, and the dominant responses fell in regions 160-218 and 743-854. The 56-69-year group was small, and its depth increase did not reach significance, likely because of low power. Most participants were white British and females outnumbered males, and the authors suggested that clonal diversity may have been underestimated.

CDR1 and CDR2, per the germline V gene, are KGHDR and SFDVKD. V and J are trimmed by 6 bases and 2 bases, and the gene matches miss 11 bases of the junction. Including cysteine and phenylalanine, the CDR3 has 16 amino acids. Solely the CDR3 DNA is kept, with 48 bases framed from the first base. The CDR3 regions of human TCRbeta chains were subjected to immunosequencing. The paper's processing steps were these. TCRs in the repertoires were compared against a reference library of SARS-CoV-2-specific TCRs that had been generated with the MIRA antigen-specificity platform. Breadth meant the fraction of unique TCRs that were SARS-CoV-2-associated, whereas depth meant the fraction of total T cells that were SARS-CoV-2-associated. Using the MIRA data, each spike-specific TCR was assigned both to the spike region to which the TCR was reactive and to a CD4 or CD8 class. Log10-transformed breadth and depth values were compared by one-way ANOVA with Sidak's multiple comparisons tests. As stored in TCRdb, this immuneACCESS dataset retains in-frame rearrangements with V and J assigned. A fraction of the clones does not appear; measured against another copy, unresolved V genes explain less than half of the discrepancy, and the remainder lacks a known reason. V, J and clone size derive from that table, while D and trimming were established from the DNA sequence. The sample table holds roughly 190,000 clones, of which 90% to 95% were seen once. The ten largest account for 3% to 3.5% of the sample.

Taken with the paper, the label for time point translates to: about 28 days (+/-7) after the second vaccine dose. AZD1222 recipients given second doses at about 4 weeks or at about 12 weeks were pooled, since spike-specific TCR depth and breadth were not found to differ between the two schedules. The vaccinee samples were drawn from two UK trials, COV001 and COV002, one of which was a single-blind randomized controlled phase 2/3 trial testing AZD1222 (ChAdOx1 nCoV-19) in healthy adults. For TCRbeta chain sequencing, PBMC samples were collected from trial participants at day 0 and at day 28 after the second dose. In the case of this clone: The specificity of this receptor is unknown. No much larger clone exists at a distance of one base, and base qualities are not known.

The chain uses TRBV24-1 and TRBJ2-7; the central 8 bases match TRBD2. This TCR was recovered from an adult who received the AZD1222 COVID-19 vaccine. The sample consisted of peripheral blood, taken 28 days after the second AZD1222 dose. The nucleotide sequence is given as TGTGCCACCAGTAACAACCCGGGACTAGGACCCTACGAGCAGTACTTC. This codes for CATSNNPGLGPYEQYF.